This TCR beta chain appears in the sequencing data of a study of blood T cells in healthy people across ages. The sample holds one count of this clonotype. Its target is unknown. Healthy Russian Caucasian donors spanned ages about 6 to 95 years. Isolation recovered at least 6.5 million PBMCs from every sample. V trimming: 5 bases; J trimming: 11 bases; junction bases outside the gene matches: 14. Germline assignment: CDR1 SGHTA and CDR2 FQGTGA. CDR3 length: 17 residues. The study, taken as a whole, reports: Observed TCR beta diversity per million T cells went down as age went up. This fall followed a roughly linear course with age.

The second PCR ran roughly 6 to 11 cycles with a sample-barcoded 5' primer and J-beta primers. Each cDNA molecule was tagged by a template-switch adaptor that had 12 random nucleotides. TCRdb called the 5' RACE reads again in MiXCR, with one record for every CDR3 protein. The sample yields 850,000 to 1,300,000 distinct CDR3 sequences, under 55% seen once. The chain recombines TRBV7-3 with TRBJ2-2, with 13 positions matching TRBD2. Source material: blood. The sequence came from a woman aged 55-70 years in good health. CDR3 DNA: TGTGCCAGCAGCCTACTAGCGGGAGGGGGGTCCTACAATGAGCTGTTTTTT. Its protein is CASSLLAGGGSYNELFF.